These 17 T cell receptor beta chains originate from one sample sequenced in a study of blood T cell repertoires in COVID-19. This table comes from immunoSEQ multiplex PCR, and its TCRdb copy is limited to in-frame clones, with some not included. The sample lists under 500,000 clones, 70% to 90% occurring once. Sequencing was performed on PBMCs or T cells enriched from blood (not recorded which). Receptor source: a woman aged 18-29 years with acute COVID-19.

V usage is TRBV14 and J usage is TRBJ2-7; D not certain. CDR1 and CDR2 (germline): SGHDN, FVKESK. The CDR3 consists of 12 residues. The ends were cut back, 4 bases at V and 3 bases at J, with 7 bases in the middle. Here the CDR3 reads CASSPTSYEQYF. In DNA form, the CDR3 reads TGTGCCAGCAGCCCCACAAGCTACGAGCAGTACTTC.

This clone appeared a single time. The gene calls are TRBV7-9 and TRBJ2-1; D gene unclear. Trimming cost V 1 base and J 9 bases, with 4 bases left between them. Germline CDR1 is SEHNR and CDR2 is FQNEAQ (reference sequence). This CDR3 is built from 11 residues. In nucleotides, the CDR3 is TGTGCCAGCAGCTTAGTTAGTGAGCAGTTCTTC. It translates to CASSLVSEQFF.

V gene TRBV21-1 combines with J gene TRBJ2-5; the table names TRBD1, a call not compared with the DNA. TRBV21-1 is a recognized pseudogene. CDR3 length equals 17 residues. CDR3 in DNA: TGTGCCAGCAGAGGGTGGACAGGGAGGTTTGTGGGAGAGACCCAGTACTTC. It is translated as CASRGWTGRFVGETQYF.

The genes are TRBV5-4 and TRBJ1-2; 7 bases are shared with TRBD1. Unmatched junction bases numbered 10, after V lost 6 bases and J lost 2 bases. Germline V gives CDR1 SGHNT, CDR2 YYREEE (reference sequence). The CDR3 covers 15 residues. CDR3 in DNA: TGTGCCAGCAATTTCCAGGGGGGTTTGAACTATGGCTACACCTTC. Its translation: CASNFQGGLNYGYTF.

The chain carries TRBV28 and TRBJ1-5; no definite D call. The CDR3 length is 14 residues. V dropped 6 bases and J dropped 3 bases, with 12 bases sitting between them. Germline-derived CDR1 and CDR2 are MDHEN and SYDVKM. CDR3 sequence: CASSPGGPNQPQHF. The CDR3 region has the DNA TGTGCCAGCAGCCCCGGAGGCCCCAATCAGCCCCAGCATTTT.

The chain carries TRBV18 and TRBJ1-5, with unresolved D. Looked up from germline, CDR1 is KGHSH and CDR2 is LQKENI. V dropped 4 bases and J dropped 1 base, with 14 bases sitting between them. There are 16 residues in the CDR3. In DNA form, the CDR3 reads TGTGCCAGCTCACAGGTGGGCGGGTTGAGCAATCAGCCCCAGCATTTT. This codes for CASSQVGGLSNQPQHF.

V gene TRBV2 combines with J gene TRBJ1-6; D gene ambiguous. The CDR3 totals 13 residues. Germline CDR1 reads SNHLY; CDR2 reads FYNNEI. Deletions cut 1 base from V and 7 bases from J, with 5 bases between. In nucleotides, the CDR3 is TGTGCCAGCAGTGAAGTTGGCAATTCACCCCTCCACTTT. It yields the protein CASSEVGNSPLHF.

The rearrangement links TRBV5-1 to TRBJ2-2; unclear D gene. V lost 6 bases and J 6 bases, leaving 9 bases between the germline ends. Germline V lookup: CDR1 SGHRS, CDR2 YFSETQ. The CDR3 runs to 12 residues. The CDR3 spells CASNDWAGELFF. The CDR3 DNA reads as TGCGCCAGCAATGACTGGGCCGGGGAGCTGTTTTTT.

This rearrangement joins TRBV7-2 to TRBJ2-7, with D unresolved. The CDR3 is made up of 16 amino acids. CDR1 is SGHTA and CDR2 is FQGNSA in the germline V gene. Trimming removed 7 bases at V and 0 bases at J, with 19 bases between. The CDR3 coding sequence is TGTGCCAGCACCTCCGACCCAGGTTTCTACTCCTACGAGCAGTACTTC. This gives the protein CASTSDPGFYSYEQYF.

The chain has TRBV9 and TRBJ2-1; TRBD2 matches 14 bases. Germline trimming cut 4 bases from V and 10 bases from J; bases unmatched to any gene: 7. The CDR3 covers 15 residues. Per germline, CDR1 SGDLS and CDR2 YYNGEE. Here the CDR3 DNA reads TGTGCCAGCAGCACCGCCGGGACTAGCGGGGGAGAGCAGTTCTTC. Translation gives CASSTAGTSGGEQFF.

This clone was counted a single time. The rearrangement uses TRBV27 and TRBJ2-7; D is possibly TRBD1 (6 bases). CDR1 is MNHEY, CDR2 SMNVEV, per germline (reference sequence). Trimming took off 3 bases at V and 9 bases at J, with 21 bases between the two ends. CDR3 length: 15 residues. CDR3: CASSFLGGQALGQYF. As DNA, the CDR3 is TGTGCCAGCAGTTTCCTAGGGGGACAAGCTCTAGGGCAGTACTTC.

DNA for the CDR3: TGTGCCAGCAGCCCGGGACAGGGGATATGGCGGGACGACGAGCAGTACTTC. Translating gives CASSPGQGIWRDDEQYF. This sequence joins TRBV28 and TRBJ2-7; 10 bases map to TRBD1. J gave up 5 bases and V 6 bases, and 16 bases lay outside the gene matches. This CDR3 contains 17 residues. Per the germline V gene, CDR1 is MDHEN and CDR2 is SYDVKM.

This chain connects TRBV29-1 to TRBJ1-3, with TRBD1 as a possible D gene (6 bases). This CDR3 is 16 amino acids long. Trimming left V 8 bases short and J 2 bases short, with 22 bases between. Germline-derived CDR1 and CDR2 are SQVTM and ANQGSEA. CDR3 coding DNA: TGCAGCATCTGCTTTCCAGCCGGGACAACTGGAAACACCATATATTTT. The encoded protein is CSICFPAGTTGNTIYF. The full variable domain, in which reference TRBV29-1 and TRBJ1-3 provide the parts outside the CDR3, is SAVISQKPSRDICQRGTSLTIQCQVDSQVTMMFWYRQQPGQSLTLIATANQGSEATYESGFVIDKFPISRPNLTFSTLTVSNMSPEDSSIYLCSICFPAGTTGNTIYFGEGSWLTVV.

The gene calls are TRBV27 and TRBJ2-1; TRBD2 is a possible D gene (6 bases). Germline V gene sequence: CDR1 MNHEY, CDR2 SMNVEV (reference sequence). V gave up 5 bases and J gave up 8 bases, with 31 bases separating them. The CDR3 has 19 residues. In DNA form, the CDR3 reads TGTGCCAGCAGTCCACTTGGGTTCCTAGCGCCGAAACGGATATATGAGCAGTTCTTC. It yields the protein CASSPLGFLAPKRIYEQFF.

J is TRBJ1-2 and V is TRBV10-3, with 9 bases lining up with TRBD1. CDR1 is ENHRY, CDR2 SYGVKD, per germline. The CDR3 is made up of 13 amino acids. V gave up 7 bases and J gave up 6 bases; unmatched junction bases: 6. The CDR3 DNA reads as TGTGCCATCACCGAGACAGGGGGGAATGGCTACACCTTC. Protein sequence: CAITETGGNGYTF.

The V and J genes are TRBV27 and TRBJ2-7, with a possible D match to TRBD2 (6 bases). With 2 bases removed from V and 0 bases from J, the gap between germline ends came to 11 bases. CDR3 length: 15 residues. Germline V gives CDR1 MNHEY, CDR2 SMNVEV (reference sequence). The DNA for the CDR3 is TGTGCCAGCAGTTTAGGACGGGGGTCCTCCTACGAGCAGTACTTC. Translated: CASSLGRGSSYEQYF.

The rearrangement links TRBV19 to TRBJ1-2, with 8 nucleotides matching TRBD1. The V gene's germline CDR1 is LNHDA and CDR2 SQIVND (reference sequence). This CDR3 has 14 residues. The V gene end was trimmed by 6 bases and the J gene end by 1 base; junction bases not matched to a gene: 4. CDR3 DNA sequence: TGTGCCAGTAGAAAGACAGGGGATAACTATGGCTACACCTTC. The encoded protein is CASRKTGDNYGYTF.